These 16 T cell receptor beta chains were all obtained from the same sample, sequenced in a study of CD8+ T cells in alopecia areata. Reverse transcription of extracted RNA yielded cDNA, which provided the sequencing template. Assay used: immunoSEQ multiplex PCR; TCRdb lists only in-frame clones, some missing. The sample lists roughly 250,000 clones, 60% seen once, with around 0.92% in the top ten. Stated treatment: oral pan-JAK inhibitor, 5-10 mg twice daily. This specimen consisted of CD4+ T cells sorted from blood, obtained between weeks 51 and 52, from a patient treated with tofacitinib. Every receptor here comes from a human donor with alopecia areata.

This chain uses TRBV6-1 with TRBJ1-2; a weak D match, TRBD1 (6 bases). The germline CDR1 and CDR2 sequences are MNHNS and SASEGT. The CDR3 totals 13 residues. V was shortened by 2 bases and J by 4 bases, with 8 bases between the two germline ends. The CDR3 loop is CASSESGAYGYTF. CDR3 nucleotides: TGTGCCAGCAGTGAATCAGGGGCCTATGGCTACACCTTC.

This rearrangement joins TRBV4-2 to TRBJ1-5; D possibly corresponds to TRBD1 (5 bases). Between the trimmed V and J ends, which lost 4 bases and 4 bases, there was a span of 14 bases. Germline assignment: CDR1 LGHNA and CDR2 YNFKEQ. This CDR3 region has 15 residues. The CDR3, as DNA: TGTGCCAGCAGCCCAGCCTACAGGACGAATCAGCCCCAGCATTTT. This gives the protein CASSPAYRTNQPQHF.

This chain connects TRBV30 to TRBJ1-1, with a possible D match to TRBD1 (5 bases). CDR1 and CDR2 (germline): GTSNPN, SVGIG (reference sequence). V was cut by 2 bases and J by 6 bases, with 16 bases left in between. This CDR3 has 14 residues. The CDR3 bases are TGTGCCTGGAGTCGGCAGGGTACGTTCGCTGAAGCTTTCTTT. Its protein is CAWSRQGTFAEAFF. Looking up the rest from reference TRBV30 and TRBJ1-1 gives the full variable domain: SQTIHQWPATLVQPVGSPLSLECTVEGTSNPNLYWYRQAAGRGLQLLFYSVGIGQISSEVPQNLSASRPQDRQFILSSKKLLLSDSGFYLCAWSRQGTFAEAFFGQGTRLTVV.

This clone was observed once. The chain couples TRBV7-3 to TRBJ2-2, with TRBD1 matching 8 bases. Trimming at V came to 4 bases and at J to 4 bases, leaving 5 bases not matched to a gene. CDR1 and CDR2 from the germline V gene are SGHTA and FQGTGA. The CDR3 runs to 15 residues. CDR3 amino acids: CASSSGQALTGELFF. In DNA, the CDR3 is TGTGCCAGCAGCTCGGGACAGGCGCTCACCGGGGAGCTGTTTTTT.

V is TRBV5-1 and J is TRBJ2-2, with D unclear. The length of the CDR3 is 12 residues. Germline CDR1 is SGHRS and CDR2 is YFSETQ. Trimming took off 6 bases at V and 1 base at J, with 4 bases between the two ends. The CDR3 protein is CASTVNTGELFF. CDR3 sequence (DNA): TGCGCCAGCACCGTGAACACCGGGGAGCTGTTTTTT.

This rearrangement joins TRBV5-1 to TRBJ1-5; D is unresolved. Germline CDR1 SGHRS, CDR2 YFSETQ. The CDR3 consists of 15 residues. V lost 0 bases and J 0 bases, leaving 7 bases between the germline ends. In nucleotides, the CDR3 is TGCGCCAGCAGCTTGGACGGGAATAGCAATCAGCCCCAGCATTTT. It specifies CASSLDGNSNQPQHF. The variable domain in full, with the rest retrieved from reference TRBV5-1 and TRBJ1-5, is KAGVTQTPRYLIKTRGQQVTLSCSPISGHRSVSWYQQTPGQGLQFLFEYFSETQRNKGNFPGRFSGRQFSNSRSEMNVSTLELGDSALYLCASSLDGNSNQPQHFGDGTRLSIL.

The CDR3 sequence is CASSQGYNSPLHF. The CDR3 DNA sequence: TGTGCCAGCAGCCAAGGTTATAATTCACCCCTCCACTTT. The J gene is TRBJ1-6, the V gene TRBV7-6; D not certain. The CDR3 totals 13 residues. CDR1 is SGHVS and CDR2 is FNYEAQ in the germline V gene. V was pared by 5 bases and J by 4 bases, with 6 bases between.

In this sample, this clone turned up once. The J gene is TRBJ1-1, the V gene TRBV7-2; possibly TRBD1 for D (5 bases). Deletions cut 0 bases from V and 4 bases from J, with 6 bases between. The CDR3 spans 13 residues. CDR1 and CDR2 from the germline V gene are SGHTA and FQGNSA. CDR3 sequence: CASSLARGTEAFF. CDR3 sequence (DNA): TGTGCCAGCAGCTTAGCGAGGGGCACTGAAGCTTTCTTT. Filled out from reference TRBV7-2 and TRBJ1-1, the complete variable domain reads GAGVSQSPSNKVTEKGKDVELRCDPISGHTALYWYRQSLGQGLEFLIYFQGNSAPDKSGLPSDRFSAERTGGSVSTLTIQRTQQEDSAVYLCASSLARGTEAFFGQGTRLTVV.

Comment on this clone: The sample holds other DNA sequences that translate to the same CDR3. The chain carries TRBV30 and TRBJ1-6; no firm D call. CDR1 is GTSNPN, CDR2 SVGIG, per germline (reference sequence). The V gene lost 0 bases and the J gene lost 10 bases, with 4 bases spanning the gap. The CDR3 spans 11 residues. In nucleotides, the CDR3 is TGTGCCTGGAGTGTATCATCACCCCTCCACTTT. It encodes CAWSVSSPLHF.

CDR3 loop: CAWSVGQAGGKLFF. The DNA for the CDR3 is TGTGCCTGGAGTGTAGGCCAGGCCGGAGGAAAACTGTTTTTT. The J gene is TRBJ1-4, the V gene TRBV30; D gene ambiguous. This CDR3 region has 14 residues. Germline CDR1 GTSNPN, CDR2 SVGIG (reference sequence). Trimming took 0 bases from V and 10 from J, leaving 15 bases between them.

CDR3 DNA sequence: TGTGCCAGCAGCCCGGGGACAGACTACAATCAGCCCCAGCATTTT. Translation: CASSPGTDYNQPQHF. The J gene is TRBJ1-5, the V gene TRBV7-9, with TRBD1 matching 7 bases. The germline V gene encodes CDR1 SEHNR and CDR2 FQNEAQ (reference sequence). The CDR3 has 15 residues. Unmatched junction bases numbered 7, after V lost 5 bases and J lost 3 bases. Full variable domain (rest looked up from reference TRBV7-9 and TRBJ1-5): DTGVSQNPRHKITKRGQNVTFRCDPISEHNRLYWYRQTLGQGPEFLTYFQNEAQLEKSRLLSDRFSAERPKGSFSTLEIQRTEQGDSAMYLCASSPGTDYNQPQHFGDGTRLSIL.

CDR3 nucleotide sequence: TGTGCCTACAGGGGGCAAATTATGACCGGGGAGCTGTTTTTT. Its protein is CAYRGQIMTGELFF. The rearrangement uses TRBV30 and TRBJ2-2; 9 bases agree with TRBD1. The CDR3 extends over 14 amino acids. Germline V CDR1 and CDR2: GTSNPN, SVGIG (reference sequence). Germline trimming cut 7 bases from V and 5 bases from J; bases unmatched to any gene: 8.

In regard to this clone: Other DNA sequences of this sample code for an identical CDR3. The chain carries TRBV7-8 and TRBJ2-2; 10 nucleotides line up with TRBD2. After removal of 5 bases from V and 4 bases from J, the junction contained 10 bases not matched to a gene. This CDR3 is 17 amino acids long. Germline loops: CDR1 SGHVS, CDR2 FQNEAQ. The CDR3 sequence is CASSPRTSGGGTGELFF. DNA for the CDR3: TGTGCCAGCAGCCCTAGGACTAGCGGCGGGGGCACCGGGGAGCTGTTTTTT.

The chain combines TRBV30 with TRBJ1-2; weak D call: TRBD1 (5 bases). CDR3 size: 13 residues. V shed 4 bases and J shed 0 bases, with 9 bases lying between them. Germline assignment: CDR1 GTSNPN and CDR2 SVGIG (reference sequence). The CDR3 coding sequence is TGTGCCTGGACAGGGTCCCCTAACTATGGCTACACCTTC. This encodes CAWTGSPNYGYTF.

V is TRBV30 and J is TRBJ1-2; D possibly corresponds to TRBD1 (5 bases). The length of the CDR3 is 12 residues. CDR1 GTSNPN and CDR2 SVGIG come from the germline V gene (reference sequence). Trimming removed 3 bases from V and 4 bases from J, with 9 bases in between. The DNA for the CDR3 is TGTGCCTGGAGGACAGAGAGCTATGGCTACACCTTC. Protein product: CAWRTESYGYTF.

This clone showed up just once. The chain has TRBV27 and TRBJ2-5, with D maybe TRBD2 (5 bases). V gave up 4 bases and J gave up 4 bases, with 10 bases separating them. The CDR3 has 13 amino acids. Germline assignment: CDR1 MNHEY and CDR2 SMNVEV (reference sequence). The CDR3 sequence is CASSSILAETQYF. CDR3 in DNA: TGTGCCAGCAGTTCAATTCTAGCAGAGACCCAGTACTTC.